A selection of T cell receptor beta chains follows, all from one sample in a study of human T cells and chemical hapten exposure. TCRdb reanalysed the RACE reads using MiXCR and keeps one entry per CDR3 protein. The sample holds some 350,000 distinct CDR3 sequences, around 6.9% seen once. The sample was whole blood, taken in connection with sensitization to the hapten diphenylcyclopropenone (DPC). The receptors originated from a woman aged 18-29 years with alopecia areata. Some clones in this sample may be carry-over from other donors' samples. Each CDR3 is given with its conserved first and last residue. The D gene is left open where the match is weak. Some rows have no size entry. The others give once, few or many, or a class for an expanded clone.

clone_size d_call j_call v_call cdr3_nt cdr3_aa
- - TRBJ2-7 TRBV2 TGTGCCAGCAGGAACGACAAGCTAAGCTACGAGCAGTACTTC CASRNDKLSYEQYF
few TRBD1 TRBJ1-5 TRBV6-6 TGTGCCAGCACCAAGGGACAGGGCCCTCAGCCCCAGCATTTT CASTKGQGPQPQHF
many - TRBJ2-1 TRBV4-2 TGTGCCAGCAGCCATGATCCGTACAATGAGCAGTTCTTC CASSHDPYNEQFF
many - TRBJ2-4 TRBV5-1 TGCGCCAGCAGTTACCTAGACAGGGCCAAAAACATTCAGTACTTC CASSYLDRAKNIQYF
many - TRBJ1-6 TRBV4-3 TGCGCCAGCAGCCAAGAAGGGGAGGCTTCACCCCTCCACTTT CASSQEGEASPLHF
few - TRBJ1-2 TRBV7-2 TGTGCCAGCAGCTTTCAAGGAGGGGACTATGGCTACACCTTC CASSFQGGDYGYTF
many - TRBJ1-1 TRBV11-2 TGTGCCAGCAGCTCAGGGCCCTTTGGGTCGACGGACACTGAAGCTTTCTTT CASSSGPFGSTDTEAFF
few - TRBJ2-3 TRBV4-2 TGTGCCAGCAGCCCAACATTGGCTGGACTTTGGGGCACAGATACGCAGTATTTT CASSPTLAGLWGTDTQYF
many TRBD2 TRBJ2-1 TRBV12-3/TRBV12-4 TGTGCCAGCAGGCCACCCTTAGGACTAGACAATGAGCAGTTCTTC CASRPPLGLDNEQFF
many TRBD2 TRBJ2-3 TRBV6-4 TGTGCCAGCAGTGAAGGACTAGCGGGGGGACCTAGCACGCAGTATTTT CASSEGLAGGPSTQYF
few TRBD1 TRBJ2-7 TRBV7-9 TGTGCCAGCAGCTTAGAGGGGGACAGCTACGAGCAGTACTTC CASSLEGDSYEQYF
few - TRBJ2-2 TRBV20-1 TGCAGTGCTAAATCCGGGAACACCGGGGAGCTGTTTTTT CSAKSGNTGELFF
- TRBD2 TRBJ2-1 TRBV20-1 TGCAGTGCCCCAACCGAACCGGGACTAGCGGGGGTTGAGCAGTTCTTC CSAPTEPGLAGVEQFF
few - TRBJ1-2 TRBV20-1 TGCAGTGCTAGACCCCCCTATAGGGGGGCTATGGATGGCTACACCTTC CSARPPYRGAMDGYTF
many TRBD2 TRBJ2-3 TRBV4-2 TGTGCCAGCAGCCAAGATTTGCGGCGGGGGGGCGCTGATACGCAGTATTTT CASSQDLRRGGADTQYF
few - TRBJ1-1 TRBV28 TGTGCCAGCAGTTCCGTTTGGTCAAACATGAACACTGAAGCTTTCTTT CASSSVWSNMNTEAFF
- - TRBJ2-2 TRBV12-3/TRBV12-4 TGTGCCAGCAGCTTCTTGTGGTCCACCGGGGAGCTGTTTTTT CASSFLWSTGELFF